This T cell receptor (beta chain) was profiled in a study of response to subunit inactivated influenza vaccine. Study results and limitations: Researchers suggested that each seasonal influenza vaccination recruits few new T cells.

TCRdb ran MiXCR on the RT-PCR reads and lists one entry per CDR3 protein. The sample lists 500,000 to 600,000 distinct CDR3 sequences, about 7.6% occurring once. CDR3 length: 14 amino acids. V lost 5 bases, J lost 4 bases, and 8 bases stayed unmatched. In germline, CDR1 is ENHRY, CDR2 SYGVKD. This clonotype has a handful of counts. Its antigen is unknown. This specimen was PBMCs from blood, taken less than 30 months after vaccination. This chain uses TRBV10-3 with TRBJ2-7; 7 positions agree with TRBD1. This receptor was obtained from a man between 45 and 75 years old who received an inactivated influenza vaccine. The CDR3: CAISRDSAVYEQYF. The CDR3 bases are TGTGCCATCAGTCGGGACAGTGCGGTTTACGAGCAGTACTTC.